This T cell receptor beta chain was obtained from a study of early stage breast cancer tumors. Germline trimming cut 3 bases from V and 4 bases from J; bases unmatched to any gene: 4. Germline CDR1 is SGDLS and CDR2 is YYNGEE. The CDR3 has 14 residues. The table lists this clone with a few counts. This table comes from immunoSEQ multiplex PCR, and its TCRdb copy is limited to in-frame clones, with some not included. In the table there are about 53,000 clones, about 89% of which are singletons. The TCR was taken from an older person with breast cancer. The sample was blood. The rearrangement joins TRBV9 to TRBJ2-7; TRBD2 agrees at 10 bases. The CDR3, as DNA: TGTGCCAGCAGCGAACTAGCGGGGTTTTACGAGCAGTACTTC. This translates into CASSELAGFYEQYF.